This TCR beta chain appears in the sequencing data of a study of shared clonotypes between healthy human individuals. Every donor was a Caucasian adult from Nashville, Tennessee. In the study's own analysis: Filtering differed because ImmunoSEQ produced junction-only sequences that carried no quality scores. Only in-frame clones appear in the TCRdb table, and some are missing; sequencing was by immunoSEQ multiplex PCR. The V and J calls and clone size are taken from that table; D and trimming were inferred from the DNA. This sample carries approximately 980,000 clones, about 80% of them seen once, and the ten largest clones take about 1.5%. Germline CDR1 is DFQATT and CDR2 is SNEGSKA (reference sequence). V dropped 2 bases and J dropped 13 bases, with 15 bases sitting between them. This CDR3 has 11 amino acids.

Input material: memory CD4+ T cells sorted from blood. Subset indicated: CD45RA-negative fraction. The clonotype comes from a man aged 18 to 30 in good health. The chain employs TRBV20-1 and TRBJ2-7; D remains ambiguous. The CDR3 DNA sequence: TGCAGTGCTAGATCCTTAGGGCTGGACTACTTC. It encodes CSARSLGLDYF.